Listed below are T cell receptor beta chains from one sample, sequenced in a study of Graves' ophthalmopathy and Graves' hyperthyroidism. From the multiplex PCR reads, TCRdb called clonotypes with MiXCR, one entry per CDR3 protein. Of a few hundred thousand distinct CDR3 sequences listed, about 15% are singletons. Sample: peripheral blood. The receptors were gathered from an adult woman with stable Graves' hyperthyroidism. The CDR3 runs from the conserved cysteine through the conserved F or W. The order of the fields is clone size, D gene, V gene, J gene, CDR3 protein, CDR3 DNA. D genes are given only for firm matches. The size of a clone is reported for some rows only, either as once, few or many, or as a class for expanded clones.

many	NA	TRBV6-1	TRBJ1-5	CASSGGTQVRQPQHF	TGTGCCAGCAGTGGCGGGACGCAGGTTCGGCAGCCCCAGCATTTT
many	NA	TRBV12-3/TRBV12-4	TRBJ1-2	CASSLDGDVYGYTF	TGTGCCAGCAGTTTAGACGGAGACGTGTATGGCTACACCTTC
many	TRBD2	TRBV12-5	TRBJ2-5	CASGLGTSTETQYF	TGTGCTAGTGGTTTGGGGACTAGCACAGAGACCCAGTACTTC
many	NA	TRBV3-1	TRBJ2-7	CASSQTTRLAEQYF	TGTGCCAGCAGCCAAACGACTAGATTAGCCGAGCAGTACTTC
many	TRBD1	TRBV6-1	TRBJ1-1	CASSRGQVNTEAFF	TGTGCCAGCAGTAGAGGACAGGTGAACACTGAAGCTTTCTTT
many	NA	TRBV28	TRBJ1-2	CASNTGRYGYTF	TGTGCCAGCAACACAGGGCGCTATGGCTACACCTTC
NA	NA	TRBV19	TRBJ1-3	CASCVAGGSGNTIYF	TGTGCCAGTTGTGTTGCCGGTGGCTCTGGAAACACCATATATTTT
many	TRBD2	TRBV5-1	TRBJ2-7	CASSFALASGAASSYEQYF	TGCGCCAGCAGCTTCGCCCTTGCTAGCGGGGCTGCATCCTCCTACGAGCAGTACTTC
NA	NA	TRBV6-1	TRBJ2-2	CASSDGAWLTGELFF	TGTGCCAGCAGTGATGGGGCCTGGTTAACCGGGGAGCTGTTTTTT
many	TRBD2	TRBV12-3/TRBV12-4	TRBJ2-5	CASRHRLAQETQYF	TGTGCCAGCAGACATAGACTAGCACAAGAGACCCAGTACTTC
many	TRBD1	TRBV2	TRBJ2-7	CASRDPTRDRAYEQYF	TGTGCCAGCAGGGACCCCACCCGGGACAGAGCCTACGAGCAGTACTTC
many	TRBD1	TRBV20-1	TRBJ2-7	CSARDVGDSSYEQYF	TGCAGTGCTAGAGATGTAGGGGACAGCTCCTACGAGCAGTACTTC
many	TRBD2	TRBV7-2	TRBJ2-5	CASSLGLAGQETQYF	TGTGCCAGCAGCTTAGGACTAGCGGGCCAAGAGACCCAGTACTTC
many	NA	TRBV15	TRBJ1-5	CATSRAKYSNQPQHF	TGTGCCACCAGCAGGGCCAAATATAGCAATCAGCCCCAGCATTTT
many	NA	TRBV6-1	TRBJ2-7	CASSEDGDSSYEQYF	TGTGCCAGCAGTGAAGACGGGGACTCCTCCTACGAGCAGTACTTC
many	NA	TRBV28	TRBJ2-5	CASRDDSQETQYF	TGTGCCAGCAGGGACGACAGCCAAGAGACCCAGTACTTC